This T cell receptor (beta chain) was found in a study of vaccination effects on CD4 cells after COVID-19. About this clone: Its specificity is unknown.

Deletions cut 4 bases from V and 7 bases from J, with 8 bases between. CDR1 WSHSY and CDR2 SAAADI come from the germline V gene. The CDR3 contains 13 residues. Expansion of antigen-specific CD4+ T cells with viral peptide pools was carried out by the ViraFEST assay before sequencing. Isolating CD4+ T cells followed around nine days of culture. In the vaccine recipients, nucleocapsid antibodies were negative and there was no prior SARS-CoV-2 infection. Each culture well received about 1.8 million PBMC. These cells were then cultured in IMDM with approximately 10 IU/ml IL-2 and roughly 10 ug/ml peptides. Using immunoSEQ multiplex PCR, the repertoire was profiled, and TCRdb retains in-frame clones only, with some absent. The data show tens of thousands of clones, approximately 74% seen once.

The clonotype was recovered from a human donor who received a COVID-19 vaccine. This specimen consisted of CD4+ T cells from PBMCs cultured with HCoV-NL63 spike peptides, obtained before COVID-19 vaccination. This chain uses TRBV10-2 with TRBJ1-6, with TRBD1 as a possible D gene (5 bases). CDR3 region: CASSAAGNSPLHF. CDR3 in DNA: TGCGCCAGCAGTGCCGCAGGGAATTCACCCCTCCACTTT.